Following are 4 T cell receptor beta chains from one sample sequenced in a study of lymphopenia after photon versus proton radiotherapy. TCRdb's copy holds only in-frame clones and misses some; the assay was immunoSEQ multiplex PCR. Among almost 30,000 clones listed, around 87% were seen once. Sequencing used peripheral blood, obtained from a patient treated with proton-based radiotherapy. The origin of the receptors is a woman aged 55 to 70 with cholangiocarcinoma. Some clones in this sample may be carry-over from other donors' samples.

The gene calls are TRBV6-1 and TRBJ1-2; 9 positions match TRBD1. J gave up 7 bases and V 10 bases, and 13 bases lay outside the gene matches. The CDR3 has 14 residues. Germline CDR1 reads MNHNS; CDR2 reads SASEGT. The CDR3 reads CAILNRGRFFGYTF. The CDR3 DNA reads TGTGCCATTCTAAACAGGGGGCGTTTTTTTGGCTACACCTTC.

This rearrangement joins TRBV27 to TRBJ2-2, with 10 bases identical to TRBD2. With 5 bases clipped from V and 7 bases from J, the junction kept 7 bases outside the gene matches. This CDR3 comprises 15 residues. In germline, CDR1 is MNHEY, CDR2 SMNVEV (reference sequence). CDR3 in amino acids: CASSEAGGWNGELFF. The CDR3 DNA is TGTGCCAGCAGTGAAGCGGGAGGGTGGAACGGGGAGCTGTTTTTT.

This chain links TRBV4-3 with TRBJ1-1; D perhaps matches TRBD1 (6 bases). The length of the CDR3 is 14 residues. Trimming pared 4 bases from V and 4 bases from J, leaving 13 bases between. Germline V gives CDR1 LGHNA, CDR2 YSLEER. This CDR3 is CASSRTGRFTEAFF. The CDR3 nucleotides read TGCGCCAGCAGCCGAACAGGGCGCTTCACTGAAGCTTTCTTT.

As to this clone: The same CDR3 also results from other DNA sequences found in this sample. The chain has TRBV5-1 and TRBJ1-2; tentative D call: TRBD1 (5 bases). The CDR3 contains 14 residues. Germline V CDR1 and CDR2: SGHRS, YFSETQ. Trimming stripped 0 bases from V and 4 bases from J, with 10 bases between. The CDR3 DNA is TGCGCCAGCAGCTTGGCTGGGGCTGGCTATGGCTACACCTTC. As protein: CASSLAGAGYGYTF.